This T cell receptor beta chain was recovered during a study of blood T cell repertoires in COVID-19. Overall study: Samples came from the United States, Italy and Spain, spanning acute and convalescent COVID-19.

Original processing methods: The authors estimated nucleated cell counts from reference gene primer amplification. Sequencing was performed with immunoSEQ multiplex PCR; in TCRdb, only in-frame clones are kept and a portion is missing. V and J calls and clone size are given by that table; D and trimming were obtained from the DNA. Of under 200,000 clones in the sample, roughly 80% are singletons; the top ten hold 15% to 20%. Germline V gene sequence: CDR1 SGHDT, CDR2 YYEEEE. The CDR3 has 17 amino acids. The J segment lost 6 bases and the V segment lost 1 base, leaving 10 bases of the junction unmatched.

The sample taken for sequencing was peripheral blood. This sequence joins TRBV5-6 and TRBJ2-2, with 9 bases aligning to TRBD2. This clonotype originated in a man in his sixties with active or convalescent COVID-19. This CDR3 reads CASSLPGLAVGPGELFF. Here the CDR3 DNA reads TGTGCCAGCAGCTTGCCGGGACTAGCTGTCGGCCCCGGGGAGCTGTTTTTT. The entire variable domain, with the rest obtained from reference TRBV5-6 and TRBJ2-2, is as follows: DAGVTQSPTHLIKTRGQQVTLRCSPKSGHDTVSWYQQALGQGPQFIFQYYEEEERQRGNFPDRFSGHQFPNYSSELNVNALLLGDSALYLCASSLPGLAVGPGELFFGEGSRLTVL.